The rows below give T cell receptor beta chains drawn from one sample of a study of a mutant IDH1 vaccine in newly diagnosed glioma. TCRdb's copy holds only in-frame clones and misses some; the assay was immunoSEQ multiplex PCR. Altogether tens of thousands of clones are present, 80% being singletons, with the ten largest covering around 6.5%. These receptors are not linked to any known antigen. The material was PBMCs, obtained from a glioma patient whose treatment included an IDH1 peptide vaccine. These receptors all come from a man aged 50-59 years with glioma. Both conserved end residues are part of each CDR3. A D gene is named only where the DNA matches it firmly.

d_gene	len	v_gene	j_gene	CDR3aa
TRBD1	17	TRBV13	TRBJ2-3	CASSPGQGAFGTDTQYF
TRBD2	15	TRBV11-2	TRBJ2-1	CASSFDGGSYNEQFF
-	12	TRBV18	TRBJ2-1	CASYSTGNEQFF
-	16	TRBV5-4	TRBJ2-3	CASSSGGVSGTDTQYF
TRBD2	12	TRBV7-9	TRBJ2-1	CASSLAGGEQFF
-	15	TRBV2	TRBJ1-1	CASSEVAGMNTEAFF
-	16	TRBV5-6	TRBJ2-7	CASSLEVGALSYEQYF
-	11	TRBV10-3	TRBJ2-3	CAISTTDTQYF
-	15	TRBV11-2	TRBJ1-5	CASSLGDSVNQPQHF
-	13	TRBV4-1	TRBJ2-7	CASSQGASYEQYF
-	15	TRBV5-4	TRBJ1-2	CASRSPGETVNGYTF
-	14	TRBV2	TRBJ1-5	CASTKGTMNQPQHF
-	16	TRBV15	TRBJ2-2	CATSTRDTRHTGELFF
TRBD1	13	TRBV2	TRBJ1-2	CASSGTGGDGYTF
-	13	TRBV6-5	TRBJ1-2	CASRPQTGRGYTF
-	14	TRBV14	TRBJ2-1	CASSQVLTYNEQFF
TRBD1	15	TRBV7-2	TRBJ1-2	CASTRPGTGVYGYTF
-	12	TRBV28	TRBJ1-1	CASSVPGGEAFF
-	16	TRBV5-1	TRBJ1-6	CASSLEQGSGNSPLHF
-	14	TRBV27	TRBJ1-5	CASSLGGASQPQHF
TRBD2	15	TRBV11-2	TRBJ2-7	CASSSSSGRPYEQYF
TRBD1	14	TRBV27	TRBJ1-4	CASSSGGSNEKLFF
-	15	TRBV5-1	TRBJ2-1	CASSLGAPSYNEQFF
-	14	TRBV9	TRBJ1-3	CASRPGAYGNTIYF